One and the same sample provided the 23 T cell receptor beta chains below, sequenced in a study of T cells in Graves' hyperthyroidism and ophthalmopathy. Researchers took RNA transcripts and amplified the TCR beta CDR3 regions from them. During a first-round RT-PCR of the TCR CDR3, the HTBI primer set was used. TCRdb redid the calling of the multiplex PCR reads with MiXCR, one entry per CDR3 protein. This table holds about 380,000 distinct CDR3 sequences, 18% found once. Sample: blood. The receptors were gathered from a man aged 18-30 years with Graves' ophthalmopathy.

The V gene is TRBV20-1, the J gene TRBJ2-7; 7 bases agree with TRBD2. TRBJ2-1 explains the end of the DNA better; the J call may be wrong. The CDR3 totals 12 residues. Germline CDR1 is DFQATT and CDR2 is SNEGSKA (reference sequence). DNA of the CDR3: TGCAGTGCTCGGGCAGCGGGGAATGAGCAGTTCTTC. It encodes CSARAAGNEQFF.

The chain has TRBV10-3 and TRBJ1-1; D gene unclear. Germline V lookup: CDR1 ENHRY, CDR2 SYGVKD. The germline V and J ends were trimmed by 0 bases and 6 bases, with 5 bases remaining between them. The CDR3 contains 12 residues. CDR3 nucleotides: TGTGCCATCAGTGAGTCGACGGCTGAAGCTTTCTTT. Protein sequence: CAISESTAEAFF.

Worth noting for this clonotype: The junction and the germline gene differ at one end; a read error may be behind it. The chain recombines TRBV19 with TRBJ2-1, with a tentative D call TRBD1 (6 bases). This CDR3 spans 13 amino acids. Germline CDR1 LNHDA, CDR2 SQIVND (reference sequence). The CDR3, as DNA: TGTGCAAGTAGACAGGTCGGAACCCGACGGCAGTTCTTC. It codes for CASRQVGTRRQFF.

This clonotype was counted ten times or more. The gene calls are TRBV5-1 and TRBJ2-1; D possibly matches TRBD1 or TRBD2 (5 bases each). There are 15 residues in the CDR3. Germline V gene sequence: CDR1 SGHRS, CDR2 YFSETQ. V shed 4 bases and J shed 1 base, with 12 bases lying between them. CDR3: CASSTGTQSYNEQFF. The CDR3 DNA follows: TGCGCCAGCAGCACCGGGACCCAGTCCTACAATGAGCAGTTCTTC. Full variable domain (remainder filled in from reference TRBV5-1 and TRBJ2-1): KAGVTQTPRYLIKTRGQQVTLSCSPISGHRSVSWYQQTPGQGLQFLFEYFSETQRNKGNFPGRFSGRQFSNSRSEMNVSTLELGDSALYLCASSTGTQSYNEQFFGPGTRLTVL.

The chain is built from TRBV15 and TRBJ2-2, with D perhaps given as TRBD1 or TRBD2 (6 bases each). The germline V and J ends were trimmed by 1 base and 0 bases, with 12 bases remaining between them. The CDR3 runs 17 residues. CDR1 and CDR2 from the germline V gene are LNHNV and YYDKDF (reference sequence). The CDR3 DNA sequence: TGTGCCACCAGCAGAGGATGGCGGGACACGAACACCGGGGAGCTGTTTTTT. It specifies CATSRGWRDTNTGELFF.

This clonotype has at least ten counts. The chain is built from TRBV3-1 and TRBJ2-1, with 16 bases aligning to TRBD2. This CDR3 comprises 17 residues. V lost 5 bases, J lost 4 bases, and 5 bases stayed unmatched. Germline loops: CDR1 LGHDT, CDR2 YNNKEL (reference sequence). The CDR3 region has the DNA TGTGCCAGCAGCTTGGGGACTAGCGGGGGGGCTTACAATGAGCAGTTCTTC. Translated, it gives CASSLGTSGGAYNEQFF.

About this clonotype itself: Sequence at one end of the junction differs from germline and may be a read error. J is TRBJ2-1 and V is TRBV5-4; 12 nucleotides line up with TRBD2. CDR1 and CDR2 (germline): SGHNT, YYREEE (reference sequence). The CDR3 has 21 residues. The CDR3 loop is CAGSLGGGLAGGPLSYNEQFF. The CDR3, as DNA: TGTGCCGGCAGCTTGGGTGGCGGGCTAGCGGGGGGGCCTTTGTCCTACAATGAGCAGTTCTTC.

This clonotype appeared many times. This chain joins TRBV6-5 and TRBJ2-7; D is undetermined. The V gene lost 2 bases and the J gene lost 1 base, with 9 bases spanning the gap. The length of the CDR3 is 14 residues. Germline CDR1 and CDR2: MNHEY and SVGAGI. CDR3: CASSYQDGSYEQYF. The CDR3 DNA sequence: TGTGCCAGCAGTTACCAGGACGGTTCCTACGAGCAGTACTTC.

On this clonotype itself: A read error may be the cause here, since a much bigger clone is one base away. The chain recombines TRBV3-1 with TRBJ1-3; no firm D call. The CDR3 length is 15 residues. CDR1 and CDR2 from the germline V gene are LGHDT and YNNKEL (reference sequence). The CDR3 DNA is TGTGTCAGCACCCAATCTTCGGGCTCTGGAAACACCATATATTTT. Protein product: CVSTQSSGSGNTIYF. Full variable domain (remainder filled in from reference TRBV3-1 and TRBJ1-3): DTAVSQTPKYLVTQMGNDKSIKCEQNLGHDTMYWYKQDSKKFLKIMFSYNNKELIINETVPNRFSPKSPDKAHLNLHINSLELGDSAVYFCVSTQSSGSGNTIYFGEGSWLTVV.

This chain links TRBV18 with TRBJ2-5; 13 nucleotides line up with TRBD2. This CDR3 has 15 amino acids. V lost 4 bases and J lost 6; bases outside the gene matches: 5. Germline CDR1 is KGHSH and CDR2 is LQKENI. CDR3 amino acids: CASSRRTSGSQTQYF. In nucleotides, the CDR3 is TGTGCCAGCTCACGAAGGACTAGCGGGAGCCAGACCCAGTACTTC.

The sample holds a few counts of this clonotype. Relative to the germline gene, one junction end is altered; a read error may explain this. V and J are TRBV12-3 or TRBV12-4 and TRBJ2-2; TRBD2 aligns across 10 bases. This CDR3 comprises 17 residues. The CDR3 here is CTSSRGSGGGGTGELFF. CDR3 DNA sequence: TGTACCAGCAGTAGGGGAAGCGGGGGGGGCGGCACCGGGGAGCTGTTTTTT.

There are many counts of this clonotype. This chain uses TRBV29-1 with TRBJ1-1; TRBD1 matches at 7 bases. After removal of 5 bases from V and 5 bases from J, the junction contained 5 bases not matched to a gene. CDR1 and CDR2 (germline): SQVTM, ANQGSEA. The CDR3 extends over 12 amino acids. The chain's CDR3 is CSVTGVGTEAFF. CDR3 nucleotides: TGCAGCGTTACAGGGGTGGGTACTGAAGCTTTCTTT.

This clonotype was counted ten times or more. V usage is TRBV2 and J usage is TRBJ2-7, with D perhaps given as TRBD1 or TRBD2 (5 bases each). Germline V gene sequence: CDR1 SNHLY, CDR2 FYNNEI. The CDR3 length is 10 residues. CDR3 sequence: CGGVAVEQYF. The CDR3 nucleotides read TGTGGAGGGGTGGCGGTCGAGCAGTACTTC.

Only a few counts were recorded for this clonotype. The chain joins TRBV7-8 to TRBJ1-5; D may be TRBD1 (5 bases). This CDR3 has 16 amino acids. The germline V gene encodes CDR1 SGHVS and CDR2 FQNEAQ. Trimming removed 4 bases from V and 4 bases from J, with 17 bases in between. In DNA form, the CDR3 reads TGTGCCAGCAGCTCTGCAGGGCAGCTAAGTAATCAGCCCCAGCATTTT. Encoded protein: CASSSAGQLSNQPQHF.

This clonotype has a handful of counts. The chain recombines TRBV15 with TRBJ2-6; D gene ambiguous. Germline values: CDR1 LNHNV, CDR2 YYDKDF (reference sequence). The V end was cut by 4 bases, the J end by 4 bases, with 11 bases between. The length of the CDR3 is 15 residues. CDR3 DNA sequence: TGTGCCACCAGCAACGGCCGGACGGGGGCCAACGTCCTGACTTTC. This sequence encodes CATSNGRTGANVLTF.

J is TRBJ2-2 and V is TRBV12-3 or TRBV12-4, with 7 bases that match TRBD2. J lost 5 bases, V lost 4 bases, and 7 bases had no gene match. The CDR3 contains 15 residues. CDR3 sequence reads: CASSSSSGFTGELFF. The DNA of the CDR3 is TGTGCCAGCAGTTCATCTAGCGGCTTTACCGGGGAGCTGTTTTTT.

CDR3 region: CASPVFNTGELFF. In DNA, the CDR3 is TGTGCCAGCCCCGTTTTTAACACCGGGGAGCTGTTTTTT. The J gene is TRBJ2-2, the V gene TRBV11-2; no clear D. The germline V and J ends were trimmed by 8 bases and 2 bases, with 9 bases remaining between them. The CDR3 length is 13 residues. Looked up from germline, CDR1 is SGHAT and CDR2 is FQNNGV.

The CDR3 sequence: CASSQDRRSDNEQFF. The CDR3 DNA reads TGCGCCAGCAGCCAGGACAGGCGTAGTGACAATGAGCAGTTCTTC. The chain links TRBV4-1 to TRBJ2-1, with 7 bases identical to TRBD1. The CDR3 has 15 residues. The trim removed 3 bases at V and 5 bases at J, leaving 7 bases unmatched. Germline CDR1 and CDR2: MGHRA and YSYEKL.

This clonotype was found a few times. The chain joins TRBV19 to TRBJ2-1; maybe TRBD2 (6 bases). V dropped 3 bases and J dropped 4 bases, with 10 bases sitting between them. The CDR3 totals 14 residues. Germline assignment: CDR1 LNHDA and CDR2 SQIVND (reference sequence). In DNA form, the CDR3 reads TGTGCCAGTAGTATTGCGGGAACTTACAATGAGCAGTTCTTC. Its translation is CASSIAGTYNEQFF.

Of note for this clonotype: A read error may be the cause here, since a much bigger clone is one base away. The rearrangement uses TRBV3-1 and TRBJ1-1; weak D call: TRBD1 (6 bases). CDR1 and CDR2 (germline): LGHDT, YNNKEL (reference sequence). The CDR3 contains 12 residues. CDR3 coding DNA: TGTACCAGCGACCGAGGGGGCACTGAAGCTTTCTTT. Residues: CTSDRGGTEAFF.

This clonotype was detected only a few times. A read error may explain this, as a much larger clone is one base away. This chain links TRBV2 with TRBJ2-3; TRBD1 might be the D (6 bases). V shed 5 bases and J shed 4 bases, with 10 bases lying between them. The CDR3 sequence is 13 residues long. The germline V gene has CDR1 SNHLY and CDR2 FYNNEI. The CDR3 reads CASSQGFPDTQYF. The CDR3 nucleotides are TGTGCCAGCAGTCAGGGGTTCCCAGATACGCAGTATTTT.

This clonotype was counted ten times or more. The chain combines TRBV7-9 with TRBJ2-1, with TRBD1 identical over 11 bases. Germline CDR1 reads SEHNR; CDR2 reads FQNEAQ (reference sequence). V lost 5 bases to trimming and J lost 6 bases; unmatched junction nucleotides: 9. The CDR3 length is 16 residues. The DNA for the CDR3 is TGTGCCAGCAGCCCGCGGGGACAGGGGGGAATCAATGAGCAGTTCTTC. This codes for CASSPRGQGGINEQFF. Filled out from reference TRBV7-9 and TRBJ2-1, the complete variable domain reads DTGVSQNPRHKITKRGQNVTFRCDPISEHNRLYWYRQTLGQGPEFLTYFQNEAQLEKSRLLSDRFSAERPKGSFSTLEIQRTEQGDSAMYLCASSPRGQGGINEQFFGPGTRLTVL.

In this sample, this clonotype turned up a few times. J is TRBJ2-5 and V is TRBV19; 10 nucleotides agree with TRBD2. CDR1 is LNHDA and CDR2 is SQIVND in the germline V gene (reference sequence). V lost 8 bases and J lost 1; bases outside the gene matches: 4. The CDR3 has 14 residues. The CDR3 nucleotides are TGTGCCAGTCAGAGCGGGGGGGCCCAAGAGACCCAGTACTTC. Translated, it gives CASQSGGAQETQYF.